These 8 T cell receptor beta chains were all obtained from the same sample, sequenced in a study of blood T cell repertoires in COVID-19. Sequencing was performed with immunoSEQ multiplex PCR; in TCRdb, only in-frame clones are kept and a portion is missing. Found here are 150,000 to 200,000 clones, 70% to 90% of them singletons; the top ten hold 20% to 25%. Sequencing input: peripheral blood. These receptors were obtained from a man in his 60s with active or convalescent COVID-19.

The genes are TRBV3-1 (or the pseudogene TRBV3-2) and TRBJ2-3; 11 bases align to TRBD2. Germline assignment: CDR1 LGHDT and CDR2 YNNKEL (reference sequence). The CDR3 consists of 17 residues. Trimming cost V 2 bases and J 1 base; bases outside gene matches: 5. CDR3 bases: TGTGCCAGCAGCCAATATGTGACTAGCGGGGGCACAGATACGCAGTATTTT. Translated: CASSQYVTSGGTDTQYF.

The chain joins TRBV4-1 to TRBJ2-5; TRBD2 agrees at 10 bases. Germline-derived CDR1 and CDR2 are MGHRA and YSYEKL. The CDR3 loop spans 14 amino acids. After removal of 4 bases from V and 4 bases from J, the junction contained 3 bases not matched to a gene. CDR3 amino acids: CASSLLAGVETQYF. As DNA, the CDR3 is TGCGCCAGCAGCCTTCTAGCGGGGGTAGAGACCCAGTACTTC.

Concerning this clone itself: Germline and junction disagree at one end, which may indicate a read error. The chain uses TRBV7-8 and TRBJ2-1; the match to TRBD1 covers 9 bases. The CDR3 is 12 amino acids. Germline CDR1 reads SGHVS; CDR2 reads FQNEAQ. In DNA form, the CDR3 reads TGTGCCAGCAGCTTAGTGGGACAGGGCCGGATCTTC. It is translated as CASSLVGQGRIF.

The table lists this clone with a count of one. The V and J genes are TRBV18 and TRBJ1-5; 7 nucleotides line up with TRBD1. Trimming removed 5 bases from V and 4 bases from J; junction bases left unmatched: 5. The CDR3 is 14 amino acids. CDR1 is KGHSH and CDR2 is LQKENI in the germline V gene. The CDR3 sequence is CASSSDRANQPQHF. CDR3 sequence (DNA): TGTGCCAGCTCAAGCGACAGGGCGAATCAGCCCCAGCATTTT. Full variable domain (missing parts from reference TRBV18 and TRBJ1-5): NAGVMQNPRHLVRRRGQEARLRCSPMKGHSHVYWYRQLPEEGLKFMVYLQKENIIDESGMPKERFSAEFPKEGPSILRIQQVVRGDSAAYFCASSSDRANQPQHFGDGTRLSIL.

The chain carries TRBV7-9 and TRBJ2-3; 14 positions agree with TRBD2. Germline V gene sequence: CDR1 SEHNR, CDR2 FQNEAQ (reference sequence). The trim removed 5 bases at V and 5 bases at J, leaving 6 bases unmatched. The CDR3 has 16 amino acids. For the CDR3, the DNA is TGTGCCAGCAGCCCGGGGACTAGCGGGGGATTAGATACGCAGTATTTT. It is translated as CASSPGTSGGLDTQYF.

V is TRBV3-1 (or the pseudogene TRBV3-2) and J is TRBJ2-5, with 13 bases lining up with TRBD2. This CDR3 spans 17 amino acids. Trimming removed 4 bases from V and 0 bases from J; junction bases left unmatched: 5. Germline V gene sequence: CDR1 LGHDT, CDR2 YNNKEL (reference sequence). This CDR3 is CASSLLTSGGYQETQYF. The DNA for the CDR3 is TGTGCCAGCAGCCTTCTGACTAGCGGGGGGTACCAAGAGACCCAGTACTTC.

This clone appeared a single time. The chain joins TRBV6-6 to TRBJ2-5, with 10 bases identical to TRBD2. The CDR3 is made up of 14 amino acids. V trimming: 8 bases; J trimming: 5 bases; junction bases outside the gene matches: 8. Germline V CDR1 and CDR2: MNHNY, SVGAGI (reference sequence). Here the CDR3 DNA reads TGTGCCAGCGTGACAAGCGGGGGGGCGGAGACCCAGTACTTC. Translating gives CASVTSGGAETQYF.

The chain combines TRBV14 with TRBJ1-2; a weak D match, TRBD1 (5 bases). V was clipped by 1 base and J by 2 bases, with 14 bases between them. The CDR3 is 16 residues long. CDR1 is SGHDN and CDR2 is FVKESK in the germline V gene. The DNA for the CDR3 is TGTGCCAGCAGCCAAGGACTGGTCCCAGGGAACTATGGCTACACCTTC. This encodes CASSQGLVPGNYGYTF.